This entry lists 23 T cell receptor beta chains sequenced from one sample in a study of CD8 T cells in ankylosing spondylitis. TCRdb re-called the 5' RACE reads through MiXCR, storing one row per CDR3 protein. Of 200,000 to 250,000 distinct CDR3 sequences detected, roughly 10% appear once; the ten largest clones hold less than 7.5%. Sequencing was done on a sample of blood, either unsorted or a sorted T cell fraction (not recorded which). These receptors came from a male donor with ankylosing spondylitis or in good health (not recorded which).

This clonotype was detected ten times or more. The chain carries TRBV7-6 and TRBJ1-2; D is possibly TRBD1 (6 bases). V shed 1 base and J shed 1 base, with 16 bases lying between them. The germline V gene encodes CDR1 SGHVS and CDR2 FNYEAQ. The CDR3 loop spans 17 amino acids. The CDR3 DNA reads TGTGCCAGCAGCTTAGAATCGTTAGGACAGAATAACTATGGCTACACCTTC. Its protein product is CASSLESLGQNNYGYTF.

At least ten counts were recorded for this clonotype. J is TRBJ2-5 and V is TRBV25-1, with no clear D. The V end was cut by 5 bases, the J end by 2 bases, with 6 bases between. The CDR3 consists of 12 residues. Germline V gives CDR1 MGHDK, CDR2 SYGVNS. The CDR3 DNA follows: TGTGCCAGCAGTAACAGACAAGAGACCCAGTACTTC. It specifies CASSNRQETQYF.

This clonotype was picked up a small number of times. V usage is TRBV7-9 and J usage is TRBJ2-7, with 7 nucleotides matching TRBD1. V gave up 6 bases and J gave up 2 bases; unmatched junction bases: 10. The CDR3 loop spans 15 amino acids. Germline values: CDR1 SEHNR, CDR2 FQNEAQ (reference sequence). The CDR3 nucleotides read TGTGCCAGCAGTCAAGCCCGGACAGGTCCCTACGAGCAGTACTTC. Protein sequence: CASSQARTGPYEQYF.

The chain couples TRBV28 to TRBJ2-1, with 9 positions matching TRBD2. Germline CDR1 is MDHEN and CDR2 is SYDVKM. This CDR3 is built from 16 residues. The J segment lost 7 bases and the V segment lost 4 bases, leaving 11 bases of the junction unmatched. Written as DNA, the CDR3 is TGTGCCAGCAGTTCAGCATCTAGCGGGATGGTAAATGAGCAGTTCTTC. Its protein product is CASSSASSGMVNEQFF. Looking up the rest from reference TRBV28 and TRBJ2-1 gives the full variable domain: DVKVTQSSRYLVKRTGEKVFLECVQDMDHENMFWYRQDPGLGLRLIYFSYDVKMKEKGDIPEGYSVSREKKERFSLILESASTNQTSMYLCASSSASSGMVNEQFFGPGTRLTVL.

This clonotype was seen a handful of times. The chain combines TRBV18 with TRBJ1-3, with D unclear. CDR1 and CDR2 from the germline V gene are KGHSH and LQKENI. CDR3 length: 17 amino acids. V lost 3 bases and J 4 bases, leaving 19 bases between the germline ends. CDR3 loop: CASSPTMNQNFGNTIYF. The CDR3 DNA reads as TGTGCCAGCTCACCTACTATGAATCAGAATTTCGGAAACACCATATATTTT.

A single count supports this clonotype. The rearrangement links TRBV28 to TRBJ1-1; D call uncertain. Between the trimmed V and J ends, which lost 6 bases and 2 bases, there was a span of 19 bases. This CDR3 is 16 amino acids long. Germline assignment: CDR1 MDHEN and CDR2 SYDVKM. The CDR3 nucleotides read TGTGCCAGCAGCCCTGTAGGATACTTAGCAAACACTGAAGCTTTCTTT. This sequence encodes CASSPVGYLANTEAFF.

This clonotype has ten or more counts. The rearrangement links TRBV6-5 to TRBJ1-2; possibly TRBD1 for D (6 bases). Between the trimmed V and J ends, which lost 0 bases and 2 bases, there was a span of 16 bases. CDR1 is MNHEY and CDR2 is SVGAGI in the germline V gene. This CDR3 region has 17 residues. The CDR3, as DNA: TGTGCCAGCAGTTACTCGAAATGGGGGCTATTAAACTATGGCTACACCTTC. Translation gives CASSYSKWGLLNYGYTF.

This clonotype was detected many times. The chain employs TRBV29-1 and TRBJ1-1, with D unclear. This CDR3 region has 15 residues. Germline CDR1 SQVTM, CDR2 ANQGSEA. V lost 0 bases, J lost 1 base, and 12 bases lay in between. Written as DNA, the CDR3 is TGCAGCGTTGAAGAGTTTTGGCGGTCGAACACTGAAGCTTTCTTT. Its translation: CSVEEFWRSNTEAFF.

This clonotype was counted ten times or more. The rearrangement joins TRBV3-1 to TRBJ2-7, with 12 bases lining up with TRBD2. J was trimmed by 4 bases and V by 0 bases; bases with no gene match: 1. The CDR3 is made up of 15 amino acids. CDR1 and CDR2 from the germline V gene are LGHDT and YNNKEL (reference sequence). CDR3 bases: TGTGCCAGCAGCCAAGAACTAGCGGGGGGATACGAGCAGTACTTC. Its protein is CASSQELAGGYEQYF.

This sequence joins TRBV28 and TRBJ2-7; TRBD2 matches at 11 bases. Trimming cost V 6 bases and J 4 bases; bases outside gene matches: 8. Per the germline V gene, CDR1 is MDHEN and CDR2 is SYDVKM. The CDR3 is 15 amino acids. The CDR3 region has the DNA TGTGCCAGCAGGGACCGACTAGCGGGAATGTACGAGCAGTACTTC. Protein sequence: CASRDRLAGMYEQYF. The full variable domain, in which reference TRBV28 and TRBJ2-7 provide the parts outside the CDR3, is DVKVTQSSRYLVKRTGEKVFLECVQDMDHENMFWYRQDPGLGLRLIYFSYDVKMKEKGDIPEGYSVSREKKERFSLILESASTNQTSMYLCASRDRLAGMYEQYFGPGTRLTVT.

At least ten counts were recorded for this clonotype. The V call is TRBV25-1, the J call TRBJ2-1; 11 bases map to TRBD1. V trimming: 6 bases; J trimming: 5 bases; junction bases outside the gene matches: 12. CDR1 is MGHDK, CDR2 SYGVNS, per germline. The CDR3 is 17 amino acids. The CDR3 spells CASSSLLGTGGDNEQFF. Written as DNA, the CDR3 is TGTGCCAGCAGCTCACTTCTGGGGACAGGGGGGGACAATGAGCAGTTCTTC.

In this sample, this clonotype turned up many times. The V call is TRBV5-1, the J call TRBJ2-7; a weak D match, TRBD1 (6 bases). Trimming shortened V by 8 bases and J by 3 bases, and 18 bases separated the two germline ends. CDR3 length equals 14 residues. From germline, CDR1 is SGHRS and CDR2 YFSETQ. The CDR3 DNA reads as TGCGCCAGTAAACAGGGATTGGGGAACTACGAGCAGTACTTC. This gives the protein CASKQGLGNYEQYF.

This clonotype was seen at least ten times. The V gene is TRBV5-5, the J gene TRBJ2-2; unclear D gene. The germline V gene encodes CDR1 SGHKS and CDR2 YYEKEE (reference sequence). Trimming took 1 base from V and 0 from J, leaving 7 bases between them. The CDR3 extends over 15 amino acids. For the CDR3, the DNA is TGTGCCAGCAGCTTGAGGTTGACGAACACCGGGGAGCTGTTTTTT. It encodes CASSLRLTNTGELFF.

The chain joins TRBV28 to TRBJ2-5; perhaps TRBD1 as D (5 bases). V lost 6 bases and J lost 4, with 12 bases in between. Germline V gene data show CDR1 as MDHEN and CDR2 as SYDVKM. The CDR3 has 13 amino acids. The CDR3 sequence is CASSRRVPETQYF. The DNA of the CDR3 is TGTGCCAGCAGCCGCAGGGTCCCAGAGACCCAGTACTTC.

This clonotype has a count of ten or more. The chain uses TRBV12-3 or TRBV12-4 and TRBJ2-4, with D tentatively TRBD2 (6 bases). The V end was cut by 6 bases, the J end by 3 bases, with 12 bases between. This CDR3 region has 14 residues. Here the CDR3 DNA reads TGTGCCAGCAGCCCCGGGACTGTCAAAAACATTCAGTACTTC. Its translation: CASSPGTVKNIQYF.

This clonotype was seen repeatedly, ten times or more. The genes are TRBV12-3 or TRBV12-4 and TRBJ2-5; D unclear. The V end was cut by 2 bases, the J end by 4 bases, with 8 bases between. This CDR3 region has 13 residues. CDR3 coding DNA: TGTGCCAGCAGTTTAAATATTAGAGAGACCCAGTACTTC. Protein: CASSLNIRETQYF.

This clonotype was detected only a few times. V usage is TRBV28 and J usage is TRBJ2-3; TRBD1 matches 9 bases. The CDR3 covers 15 residues. V was pared by 2 bases and J by 11 bases, with 11 bases of the junction left unmatched. Germline V gene data show CDR1 as MDHEN and CDR2 as SYDVKM. The CDR3 loop reads CASSLTGGRFKMQYF. The DNA of the CDR3 is TGTGCCAGCAGTTTAACAGGGGGCAGGTTTAAGATGCAGTATTTT.

This clonotype appeared a few times. The CDR3 DNA follows: TGTGCCAGCAGCGTGGGTAACACAGATACGCAGTATTTT. This sequence encodes CASSVGNTDTQYF. This chain links TRBV9 with TRBJ2-3; D is uncertain. The germline V gene encodes CDR1 SGDLS and CDR2 YYNGEE. The CDR3 covers 13 residues. V gave up 2 bases and J gave up 2 bases, with 6 bases separating them. The full variable domain, completed using reference TRBV9 and TRBJ2-3, is DSGVTQTPKHLITATGQRVTLRCSPRSGDLSVYWYQQSLDQGLQFLIQYYNGEERAKGNILERFSAQQFPDLHSELNLSSLELGDSALYFCASSVGNTDTQYFGPGTRLTVL.

This clonotype occurred many times. The chain carries TRBV20-1 and TRBJ1-1; weak D call: TRBD1 (6 bases). The length of the CDR3 is 15 residues. With 3 bases removed from V and 6 bases from J, the gap between germline ends came to 20 bases. Germline CDR1 DFQATT, CDR2 SNEGSKA (reference sequence). CDR3 nucleotide sequence: TGCAGTGCTAGCTCTTGGATTAGGGGGAGCCCTGAAGCTTTCTTT. Protein: CSASSWIRGSPEAFF.

This clonotype was detected ten times or more. The rearrangement uses TRBV29-1 and TRBJ2-4; maybe TRBD2 (7 bases). CDR1 is SQVTM and CDR2 is ANQGSEA in the germline V gene. The CDR3 loop spans 15 amino acids. Trimming stripped 2 bases from V and 3 bases from J, with 14 bases between. This CDR3 reads CSVERGRAGKNIQYF. The CDR3 nucleotides are TGCAGCGTTGAAAGGGGGAGGGCCGGCAAAAACATTCAGTACTTC.

This clonotype was seen repeatedly, ten times or more. The chain links TRBV11-2 to TRBJ2-2; D possibly corresponds to TRBD1 (6 bases). V was clipped by 2 bases and J by 7 bases, with 14 bases between them. The CDR3 totals 15 residues. Per the germline V gene, CDR1 is SGHAT and CDR2 is FQNNGV. The CDR3 sequence: CASSLTGQGHGELFF. The CDR3, as DNA: TGTGCCAGCAGCTTAACCGGGCAGGGACACGGGGAGCTGTTTTTT.

This clonotype has a count of ten or more. V usage is TRBV3-1 and J usage is TRBJ1-6; unclear D gene. Trimming stripped 4 bases from V and 4 bases from J, with 8 bases between. This CDR3 is 14 amino acids long. Germline V gives CDR1 LGHDT, CDR2 YNNKEL (reference sequence). CDR3 DNA: TGTGCCAGCAGCCCCCAGGAATATAATTCACCCCTCCACTTT. Translated: CASSPQEYNSPLHF.

V is TRBV3-1 and J is TRBJ1-5; D is ambiguous. The CDR3 sequence is 14 residues long. V lost 5 bases to trimming and J lost 5 bases, with 13 bases between them. Germline lookup yields CDR1 LGHDT and CDR2 YNNKEL (reference sequence). This CDR3 reads CASSERQAHQPQHF. CDR3 sequence (DNA): TGTGCCAGCAGCGAACGCCAGGCCCATCAGCCCCAGCATTTT.